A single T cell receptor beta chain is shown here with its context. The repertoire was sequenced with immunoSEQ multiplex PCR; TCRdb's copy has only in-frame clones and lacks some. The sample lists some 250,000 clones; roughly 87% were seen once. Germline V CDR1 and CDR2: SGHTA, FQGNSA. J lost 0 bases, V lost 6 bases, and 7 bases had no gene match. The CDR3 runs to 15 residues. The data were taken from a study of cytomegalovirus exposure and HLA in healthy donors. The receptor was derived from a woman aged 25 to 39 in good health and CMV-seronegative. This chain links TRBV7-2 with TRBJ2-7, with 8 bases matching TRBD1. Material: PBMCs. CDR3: CASRLQGGISYEQYF. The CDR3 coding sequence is TGTGCCAGCAGGCTACAGGGGGGCATCTCCTACGAGCAGTACTTC.